This T cell receptor beta chain was recorded in a study of T cells after yellow fever vaccination. TCRdb re-called the 5' RACE reads with MiXCR, one entry per CDR3 protein. The data hold approximately 250,000 distinct CDR3 sequences, with around 6.7% observed a single time. Germline CDR1 LGHNA, CDR2 YNFKEQ. J lost 10 bases, V lost 0 bases, and 10 bases had no gene match. CDR3 length equals 16 residues. This clonotype has just a few counts. This chain uses TRBV4-2 with TRBJ2-1; 9 bases fit TRBD2. Sequenced material: CD4+ T cells sorted from PBMCs, taken on the day of the yellow fever booster vaccination. The receptor comes from a young man who received the YFV17D yellow fever vaccine. CDR3 protein: CASSQDKGGGGGEQFF. CDR3 bases: TGTGCCAGCAGCCAAGATAAAGGCGGGGGGGGGGGCGAGCAGTTCTTC.